A selection of T cell receptor beta chains follows, all from one sample in a study of cytomegalovirus exposure and HLA in healthy donors. TCRdb keeps only in-frame clones here, not all; method: immunoSEQ multiplex PCR. Altogether approximately 170,000 clones are present, about 90% being singletons, with the ten largest covering approximately 2.9%. Sequencing was performed on PBMCs. The receptor set was obtained from a woman aged 18 to 35 in good health and CMV-seropositive. Both conserved end residues are part of each CDR3. Fields, in order: V gene, clone size, D gene, J gene, CDR3 DNA, CDR3 protein. A D gene is named only where the DNA matches it firmly. Rows may omit the clone size; those that give it use once, few, many or a size class.

v_call: TRBV7-8; clone_size: NA; d_call: NA; j_call: TRBJ2-7; cdr3_nt: TGTGCCAGCAGCTTAGGAGCAGGGGTATTATACGAGCAGTACTTC; cdr3_aa: CASSLGAGVLYEQYF
v_call: TRBV7-9; clone_size: NA; d_call: TRBD1; j_call: TRBJ2-6; cdr3_nt: TGTGCCAGCAGCACCTGGACAGGCTCTGGGGCCAACGTCCTGACTTTC; cdr3_aa: CASSTWTGSGANVLTF
v_call: TRBV10-1; clone_size: NA; d_call: NA; j_call: TRBJ2-3; cdr3_nt: TGCGCCAGCAGTGAGTCGGCTAGCTTCGATACGCAGTATTTT; cdr3_aa: CASSESASFDTQYF
v_call: TRBV6-4; clone_size: NA; d_call: NA; j_call: TRBJ2-1; cdr3_nt: TGTGCCAGCAGTGACTCTAGAGGGCCAAACAATGAGCAGTTCTTC; cdr3_aa: CASSDSRGPNNEQFF
v_call: TRBV7-2; clone_size: NA; d_call: NA; j_call: TRBJ2-7; cdr3_nt: TGTGCCAGCAGCACCCCGACCGGGACAATCGGCGAGCAGTACTTC; cdr3_aa: CASSTPTGTIGEQYF
v_call: TRBV6-1; clone_size: NA; d_call: NA; j_call: TRBJ1-5; cdr3_nt: TGTGCCAGCAGTGGGGAAGGAGGGCTCGGTCAGCCCCAGCATTTT; cdr3_aa: CASSGEGGLGQPQHF
v_call: TRBV4-2; clone_size: NA; d_call: TRBD2; j_call: TRBJ2-3; cdr3_nt: TGTGCCAGCAGCCAGGTTCGCGGGAGCGCGCCAAGCACAGATACGCAGTATTTT; cdr3_aa: CASSQVRGSAPSTDTQYF
v_call: TRBV4-3; clone_size: NA; d_call: TRBD2; j_call: TRBJ2-1; cdr3_nt: TGCGCCAGCAGCCAAGTAGCGGGACCTCTCAATGAGCAGTTCTTC; cdr3_aa: CASSQVAGPLNEQFF
v_call: TRBV27; clone_size: NA; d_call: TRBD1; j_call: TRBJ1-5; cdr3_nt: TGTGCCAGCAGTTCCCCGGGACAGGGTCTGCCCCAGCATTTT; cdr3_aa: CASSSPGQGLPQHF
v_call: TRBV18; clone_size: NA; d_call: TRBD1; j_call: TRBJ2-7; cdr3_nt: TGTGCCAGCTCACCGTCTGACAGGGCTATTTCCTACGAGCAGTACTTC; cdr3_aa: CASSPSDRAISYEQYF
v_call: TRBV2; clone_size: NA; d_call: NA; j_call: TRBJ1-5; cdr3_nt: TGTGCCAGCAGTGAAGCGCGGCAGGGCCATCAGCCCCAGCATTTT; cdr3_aa: CASSEARQGHQPQHF
v_call: TRBV28; clone_size: NA; d_call: TRBD1; j_call: TRBJ2-7; cdr3_nt: TGTGCCAGCAGTCCCCAGGGAGACAGGGCGTTACTCGGGCAGTACTTC; cdr3_aa: CASSPQGDRALLGQYF
v_call: TRBV29-1; clone_size: once; d_call: NA; j_call: TRBJ1-4; cdr3_nt: TGCAGCGTTGGATATTCGGGTAATGAAAAACTGTTTTTT; cdr3_aa: CSVGYSGNEKLFF
v_call: TRBV27; clone_size: NA; d_call: NA; j_call: TRBJ1-2; cdr3_nt: TGTGCCAGCAGTCGGTTTCAGGGGCGAAGTGATGGCTACACCTTC; cdr3_aa: CASSRFQGRSDGYTF
v_call: TRBV7-9; clone_size: NA; d_call: TRBD1; j_call: TRBJ2-5; cdr3_nt: TGTGCCAGCCGTATTCACCTCGGGACAGGGGATGAGACCCAGTACTTC; cdr3_aa: CASRIHLGTGDETQYF
v_call: TRBV27; clone_size: NA; d_call: NA; j_call: TRBJ1-3; cdr3_nt: TGTGCCAGCAGCAGGGATGTTGGAAACACCATATATTTT; cdr3_aa: CASSRDVGNTIYF
v_call: TRBV5-1; clone_size: once; d_call: NA; j_call: TRBJ1-1; cdr3_nt: TGCGCCAGCAGCTGGGGGGGCGTTGGGACTGAAGCTTTCTTT; cdr3_aa: CASSWGGVGTEAFF
v_call: TRBV5-6; clone_size: few; d_call: TRBD1; j_call: TRBJ1-2; cdr3_nt: TGTGCCAGCAGCCACCGGGACAGCTCATTATATGGCTACACCTTC; cdr3_aa: CASSHRDSSLYGYTF
v_call: TRBV18; clone_size: NA; d_call: TRBD1; j_call: TRBJ1-2; cdr3_nt: TGTGCCAGCTCACCCGGGACAGGGAGCCGCTCTCGTGGCTACACCTTC; cdr3_aa: CASSPGTGSRSRGYTF
v_call: TRBV5-1; clone_size: NA; d_call: TRBD2; j_call: TRBJ2-5; cdr3_nt: TGCGCCAGCAGCTACCGTGGGGGGGCCCAGTACTTC; cdr3_aa: CASSYRGGAQYF
v_call: TRBV28; clone_size: NA; d_call: TRBD1; j_call: TRBJ1-2; cdr3_nt: TGTGCCAGCAGTTCCAGGGGGCGCACCTATGGCTACACCTTC; cdr3_aa: CASSSRGRTYGYTF
v_call: TRBV28; clone_size: NA; d_call: NA; j_call: TRBJ2-5; cdr3_nt: TGTGCCAGCAGTTCCCTCTCGGAGACCCAGTACTTC; cdr3_aa: CASSSLSETQYF
v_call: TRBV25-1; clone_size: NA; d_call: TRBD1; j_call: TRBJ2-7; cdr3_nt: TGTGCCAGCAGTGAAAGGTGGGGGCCAGGGGGCCTAGGGGAGCAGTACTTC; cdr3_aa: CASSERWGPGGLGEQYF
v_call: TRBV28; clone_size: NA; d_call: NA; j_call: TRBJ2-7; cdr3_nt: TGTGCCAGCAGTTTTTTGACCCTCGGCCGAGGATCCTACGAGCAGTACTTC; cdr3_aa: CASSFLTLGRGSYEQYF
v_call: TRBV19; clone_size: NA; d_call: NA; j_call: TRBJ2-1; cdr3_nt: TGTGCCAGTAGTGGGGGGAACAATGAGCAGTTCTTC; cdr3_aa: CASSGGNNEQFF
v_call: TRBV18; clone_size: NA; d_call: NA; j_call: TRBJ2-7; cdr3_nt: TGTGCCAGCTCACCAGGAGGCCCCAACTACGAGCAGTACTTC; cdr3_aa: CASSPGGPNYEQYF
v_call: TRBV10-3; clone_size: NA; d_call: NA; j_call: TRBJ1-2; cdr3_nt: TGTGCCATCAGTGACAGTCTTAACTATGGCTACACCTTC; cdr3_aa: CAISDSLNYGYTF
v_call: TRBV28; clone_size: NA; d_call: TRBD1; j_call: TRBJ2-7; cdr3_nt: TGTGCCAGCACCCTTAGCGGCAGGGGGCAAGGCTACGAGCAGTACTTC; cdr3_aa: CASTLSGRGQGYEQYF
v_call: TRBV6-5; clone_size: NA; d_call: TRBD2; j_call: TRBJ2-7; cdr3_nt: TGTGCCAGCAGTGACGGGACTAGTGGCGAGCAGTACTTC; cdr3_aa: CASSDGTSGEQYF